This TCR beta chain was found in a study of shared clonotypes between healthy human individuals. The DNA input per sorted-subset replicate PCR was 200 to 250 ng, corresponding to 32,000 or so T cell genomes. The table came from immunoSEQ multiplex PCR; TCRdb's copy has only in-frame clones and leaves some out. Among 2,500,000 or so clones listed, around nine tenths were seen once. Trimming stripped 5 bases from V and 5 bases from J, with 12 bases between. CDR1 is WNHNN and CDR2 is SYGVQD in the germline V gene (reference sequence). The CDR3 covers 13 residues. Study-wide points: In general, naive subsets displayed greater estimated richness than memory subsets did.

About this clone itself: What it binds is unknown.

The rearrangement links TRBV10-1 to TRBJ2-5; D remains unclear. This TCR came from a man aged 18 to 29 in good health. The sequenced sample was naive CD4+ T cells sorted from blood. Subset reported: CD45RA+ positively selected. Here the CDR3 DNA reads TGCGCCAGCAGTAAATCGGCGGAGGAGACCCAGTACTTC. This codes for CASSKSAEETQYF.